This record looks at one T cell receptor (beta chain) sequence and its context. The antigen remains unidentified. This entry comes from a study of cytomegalovirus exposure and HLA in healthy donors. Study at large: The approximately 110 validation repertoires were reported in a later analysis to have been generated on the same platform as the roughly 720 first-cohort repertoires. General study findings and limits: The study designated fewer than 200 TCR beta chains cytomegalovirus-associated.

Method: immunoSEQ multiplex PCR; TCRdb's copy keeps in-frame clones and lacks some. Of under 250,000 clones listed, around nine tenths are singletons. V lost 0 bases, J lost 2 bases, and 12 bases lay in between. This CDR3 contains 15 residues. The germline V gene has CDR1 SGDLS and CDR2 YYNGEE. This receptor was obtained from a woman in her late teens or twenties in good health and CMV-seronegative. The specimen was PBMCs. The chain uses TRBV9 and TRBJ2-7; the D gene is possibly TRBD2 (6 bases). The CDR3 loop is CASSVEAGLAYEQYF. The CDR3, as DNA: TGTGCCAGCAGCGTAGAGGCGGGACTCGCCTACGAGCAGTACTTC.